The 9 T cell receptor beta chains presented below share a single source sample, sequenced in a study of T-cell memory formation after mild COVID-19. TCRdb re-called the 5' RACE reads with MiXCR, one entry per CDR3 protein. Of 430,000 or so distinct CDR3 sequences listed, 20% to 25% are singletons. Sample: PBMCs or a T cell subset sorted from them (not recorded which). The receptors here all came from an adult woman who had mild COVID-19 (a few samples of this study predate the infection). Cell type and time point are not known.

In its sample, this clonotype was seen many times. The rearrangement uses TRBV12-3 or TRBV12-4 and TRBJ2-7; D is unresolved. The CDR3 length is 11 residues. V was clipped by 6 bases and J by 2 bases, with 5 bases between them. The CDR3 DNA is TGTGCCAGCAGCTTTGCCTACGAGCAGTACTTC. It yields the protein CASSFAYEQYF.

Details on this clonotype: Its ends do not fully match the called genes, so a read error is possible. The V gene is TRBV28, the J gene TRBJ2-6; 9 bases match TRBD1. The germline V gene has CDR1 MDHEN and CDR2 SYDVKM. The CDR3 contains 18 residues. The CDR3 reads CASSSPQGAVAGASVLTF. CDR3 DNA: TGTGCCAGCAGTTCACCACAGGGGGCGGTGGCGGGGGCCAGCGTCCTGACTTTC.

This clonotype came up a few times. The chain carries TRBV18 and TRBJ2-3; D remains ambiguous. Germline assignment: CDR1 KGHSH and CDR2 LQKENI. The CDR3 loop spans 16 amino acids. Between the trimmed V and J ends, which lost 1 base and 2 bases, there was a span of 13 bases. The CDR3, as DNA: TGTGCCAGCTCACCACGGCAGGTTGGAGCCACAGATACGCAGTATTTT. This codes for CASSPRQVGATDTQYF.

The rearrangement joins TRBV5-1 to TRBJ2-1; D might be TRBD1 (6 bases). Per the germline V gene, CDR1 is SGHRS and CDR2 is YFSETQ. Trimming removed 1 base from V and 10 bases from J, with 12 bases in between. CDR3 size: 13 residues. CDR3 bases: TGCGCCAGCAGCTTGTCTTCCGGGACAGAGCAGTTCTTC. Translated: CASSLSSGTEQFF.

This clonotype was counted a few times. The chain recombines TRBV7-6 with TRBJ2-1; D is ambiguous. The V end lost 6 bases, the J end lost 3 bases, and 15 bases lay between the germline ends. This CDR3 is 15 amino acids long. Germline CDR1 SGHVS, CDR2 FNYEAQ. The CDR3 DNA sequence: TGTGCCAGCAGTATAGGGCTGGACCACTACAATGAGCAGTTCTTC. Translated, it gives CASSIGLDHYNEQFF.

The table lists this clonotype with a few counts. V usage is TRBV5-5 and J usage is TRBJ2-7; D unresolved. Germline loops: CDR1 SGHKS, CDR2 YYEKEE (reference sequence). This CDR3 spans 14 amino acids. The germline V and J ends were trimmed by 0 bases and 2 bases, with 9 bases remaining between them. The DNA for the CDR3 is TGTGCCAGCAGCTTGGCTTTGTTGACCTACGAGCAGTACTTC. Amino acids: CASSLALLTYEQYF.

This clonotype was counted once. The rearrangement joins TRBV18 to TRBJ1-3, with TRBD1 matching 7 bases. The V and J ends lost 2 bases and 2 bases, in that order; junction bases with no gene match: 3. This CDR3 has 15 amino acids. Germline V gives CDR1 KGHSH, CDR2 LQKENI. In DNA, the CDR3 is TGTGCCAGCTCACCAAGAACAGGGGCTGGAAACACCATATATTTT. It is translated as CASSPRTGAGNTIYF.

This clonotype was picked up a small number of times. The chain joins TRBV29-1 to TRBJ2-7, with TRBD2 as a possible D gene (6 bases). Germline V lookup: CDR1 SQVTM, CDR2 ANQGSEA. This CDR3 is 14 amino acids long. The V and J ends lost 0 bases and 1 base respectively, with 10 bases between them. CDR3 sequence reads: CSVEDTGESYEQYF. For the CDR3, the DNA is TGCAGCGTTGAAGATACGGGGGAGTCCTACGAGCAGTACTTC.

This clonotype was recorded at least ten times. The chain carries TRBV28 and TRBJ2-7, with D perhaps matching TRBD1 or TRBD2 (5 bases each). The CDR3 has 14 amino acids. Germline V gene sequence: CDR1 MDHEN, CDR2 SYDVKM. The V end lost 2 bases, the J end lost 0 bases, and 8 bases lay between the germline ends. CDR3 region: CASSLGGTSYEQYF. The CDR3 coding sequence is TGTGCCAGCAGTTTAGGGGGAACCTCCTACGAGCAGTACTTC.